Included here is one T cell receptor beta chain sequence, with context. This sample stems from a study of cytomegalovirus exposure and HLA in healthy donors. Germline CDR1 MNHNS, CDR2 SASEGT. This CDR3 has 14 residues. The V and J ends lost 2 bases and 2 bases respectively, with 9 bases between them. The PCR ran on 60 Vbeta and 13 Jbeta primers. Data came from immunoSEQ multiplex PCR; TCRdb stores just in-frame clones and leaves some out. The data hold some 150,000 clones, with more than 80% observed a single time. Material: PBMCs. The chain links TRBV6-1 to TRBJ1-1; no clear D gene. This clonotype originated in a woman younger than 30 in good health and CMV-seronegative. The CDR3 protein is CASSELGGNTEAFF. The CDR3 DNA reads as TGTGCCAGCAGTGAATTAGGAGGAAACACTGAAGCTTTCTTT.